The following is a T cell receptor (beta chain) sequence with its context. Assay: immunoSEQ multiplex PCR; the TCRdb copy retains only in-frame clones and omits some. Of 200,000 to 250,000 clones in the sample, 80% to 90% were seen once. These data come from a study of blood T cell repertoires in COVID-19. Participants' reported clinical history set cohort assignment. Germline CDR1 and CDR2: MNHNS and SASEGT. After removal of 4 bases from V and 3 bases from J, the junction contained 9 bases not matched to a gene. The CDR3 spans 16 residues. This sequence originates from a man aged 18 to 29 with acute COVID-19. The chain links TRBV6-1 to TRBJ1-3; 7 bases align to TRBD1. The specimen was PBMCs or T cells enriched from blood (not recorded which). The CDR3 sequence is CASSATDRDVGNTIYF. Written as DNA, the CDR3 is TGTGCCAGCAGTGCAACCGACAGGGACGTTGGAAACACCATATATTTT.